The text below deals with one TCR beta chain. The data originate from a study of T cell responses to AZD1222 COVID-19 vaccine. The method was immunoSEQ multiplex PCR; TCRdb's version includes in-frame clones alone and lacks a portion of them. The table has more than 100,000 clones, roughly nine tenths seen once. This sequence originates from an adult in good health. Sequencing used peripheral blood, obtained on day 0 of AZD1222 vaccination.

CDR3 amino acids: CASSPGLAGAFQFF. Written as DNA, the CDR3 is TGCGCCAGCAGCCCCGGACTAGCGGGAGCTTTTCAGTTCTTC. This chain uses TRBV5-1 with TRBJ2-1, with TRBD2 identical over 13 bases. Trimming took 4 bases from V and 13 from J; bases not matched to a gene: 8. The CDR3 covers 14 residues. CDR1 is SGHRS and CDR2 is YFSETQ in the germline V gene.